This T cell receptor (beta chain) emerged from a study of PD-1 blockade in classical Hodgkin lymphoma. Note on this clone: Its matching antigen is unknown.

This CDR3 contains 15 residues. The germline V gene encodes CDR1 GTSNPN and CDR2 SVGIG (reference sequence). Trimming cost V 0 bases and J 5 bases; bases outside gene matches: 7. Time point meaning: cycle 4 day 1 (C4D1), after less than seven weeks of nivolumab. Relapse after autologous stem cell transplantation occurred in every patient, and brentuximab vedotin exposure varied. Complete response, partial response or progressive disease constituted the best responses recorded. Method: immunoSEQ multiplex PCR; TCRdb's copy keeps in-frame clones and lacks some. The sample lists about 41,000 clones, 55% to 70% occurring once. Study-level points and caveats: Newly diagnosed patients were reported to start with lower TCR diversity than healthy donors. CD4+ TCR diversity, unlike CD8+, rose significantly by C4D1.

The sequencing here drew on peripheral blood mononuclear cells (PBMCs), taken before the fourth cycle of nivolumab. The TCR originated in a human donor with classical Hodgkin lymphoma. V gene TRBV30 combines with J gene TRBJ1-5; 7 bases are a match to TRBD1. CDR3 region: CAWSVWGQYHQPQHF. The DNA of the CDR3 is TGTGCCTGGAGTGTATGGGGACAGTATCATCAGCCCCAGCATTTT.